Each of the 30 T cell receptor beta chains below was sequenced from the same sample in a study of naive and memory T cell subsets. Whole blood, roughly 2.6 ml, came from adult healthy volunteers. Reverse transcription of blood and skin TCR RNA was primed at alpha and beta constant regions. TCRdb re-called the 5' RACE reads through MiXCR, storing one row per CDR3 protein. The sample consists of under 25,000 distinct CDR3 sequences, around 3.9% of them appearing once. The receptors stem from a male donor in good health.

The table lists this clonotype with many counts. V is TRBV28 and J is TRBJ2-7; 11 positions match TRBD1. Trimming took 6 bases from V and 5 from J; bases not matched to a gene: 9. The CDR3 contains 15 residues. CDR1 and CDR2 (germline): MDHEN, SYDVKM. The CDR3 DNA follows: TGTGCCAGCAGCTTAGTGGGACAGGGGGTAGACGAGCAGTACTTC. Translation: CASSLVGQGVDEQYF.

In its sample, this clonotype was seen many times. The V gene is TRBV7-2, the J gene TRBJ2-3; D may be TRBD2 (5 bases). The germline gives CDR1 SGHTA, CDR2 FQGNSA. V shed 5 bases and J shed 9 bases, with 12 bases lying between them. This CDR3 has 12 residues. DNA of the CDR3: TGTGCCAGCAGCCCCCGGGATTACACGCAGTATTTT. This translates into CASSPRDYTQYF.

The sample holds many counts of this clonotype. The V call is TRBV6-6, the J call TRBJ1-1; 12 bases are a match to TRBD1. This CDR3 spans 17 amino acids. Per the germline V gene, CDR1 is MNHNY and CDR2 is SVGAGI (reference sequence). The junction had 11 bases not matched to a gene; V was cut back by 8 bases and J by 1 base. CDR3 bases: TGTGCCAGCCCGAAGGGACAGGGGGCTAGATCGAACACTGAAGCTTTCTTT. This sequence encodes CASPKGQGARSNTEAFF.

This clonotype was picked up many times. The chain recombines TRBV20-1 with TRBJ1-6; 7 nucleotides match TRBD1. Trimming took 6 bases from V and 7 from J; bases not matched to a gene: 9. There are 14 residues in the CDR3. Germline CDR1 is DFQATT and CDR2 is SNEGSKA (reference sequence). The CDR3 protein is CSALTGSGNSPLHF. As DNA, the CDR3 is TGCAGTGCCTTGACAGGGTCGGGAAATTCACCCCTCCACTTT.

This clonotype is categorized as medium-sized. The chain links TRBV24-1 to TRBJ2-3; 9 nucleotides line up with TRBD1. Trimming at V came to 7 bases and at J to 0 bases, leaving 4 bases not matched to a gene. The CDR3 runs to 15 residues. Germline CDR1 and CDR2: KGHDR and SFDVKD. The CDR3 loop reads CATSGGQGSTDTQYF. CDR3 in DNA: TGTGCCACCAGCGGCGGACAGGGGAGCACAGATACGCAGTATTTT.

This clonotype qualifies as medium-sized. The chain couples TRBV25-1 to TRBJ2-7, with TRBD1 matching 9 bases. There are 15 residues in the CDR3. The germline CDR1 and CDR2 sequences are MGHDK and SYGVNS. V lost 5 bases and J lost 1; bases outside the gene matches: 6. The CDR3 reads CASSRTGQGSYEQYF. CDR3 nucleotides: TGTGCCAGCAGTCGAACGGGACAGGGTTCCTACGAGCAGTACTTC.

This clonotype was counted ten times or more. The J gene is TRBJ1-1, the V gene TRBV28; D not certain. Germline V gene sequence: CDR1 MDHEN, CDR2 SYDVKM. V was trimmed by 6 bases and J by 9 bases, leaving 17 bases between them. CDR3 length: 13 amino acids. In nucleotides, the CDR3 is TGTGCCAGCAGCTCCACAACCGGGATAAAAGCTTTCTTT. Translated: CASSSTTGIKAFF.

Ten or more counts support this clonotype. The rearrangement links TRBV10-3 to TRBJ1-5; D is possibly TRBD1 (5 bases). Per germline, CDR1 ENHRY and CDR2 SYGVKD. Deletions cut 3 bases from V and 6 bases from J, with 12 bases between. CDR3 length equals 14 residues. DNA for the CDR3: TGTGCCATCAGTGAAGGGGCAGGGACTCAGCCCCAGCATTTT. It specifies CAISEGAGTQPQHF.

This clonotype was picked up many times. The CDR3 region is CASSPQGVQETQYF. In nucleotides, the CDR3 is TGTGCCAGCAGTCCCCAGGGCGTCCAAGAGACCCAGTACTTC. The rearrangement joins TRBV28 to TRBJ2-5; D is possibly TRBD1 (5 bases). V was pared by 5 bases and J by 1 base, with 11 bases between. Germline loops: CDR1 MDHEN, CDR2 SYDVKM. The CDR3 runs 14 residues.

The sample holds many counts of this clonotype. The chain uses TRBV29-1 and TRBJ1-1; D call uncertain. The ends were cut back, 7 bases at V and 2 bases at J, with 8 bases in the middle. The V gene's germline CDR1 is SQVTM and CDR2 ANQGSEA. The CDR3 has 11 amino acids. The CDR3 protein is CSASINTEAFF. The CDR3 coding sequence is TGCAGCGCCTCGATCAACACTGAAGCTTTCTTT.

This clonotype was seen more than once but under ten times. The CDR3 reads CASSERTSGGDKVSYEQYF. CDR3 DNA: TGTGCCAGCAGTGAAAGGACTAGCGGGGGGGATAAAGTCTCCTACGAGCAGTACTTC. V gene TRBV6-1 combines with J gene TRBJ2-7, with 15 bases identical to TRBD2. V gave up 2 bases and J gave up 0 bases; unmatched junction bases: 8. Germline V CDR1 and CDR2: MNHNS, SASEGT. The CDR3 runs to 19 residues.

This clonotype was picked up many times. The chain's CDR3 is CSARNLREFGAGELFF. CDR3 coding DNA: TGCAGTGCTAGAAACCTCCGCGAATTTGGAGCCGGGGAGCTGTTTTTT. V usage is TRBV20-1 and J usage is TRBJ2-2; no firm D call. Trimming removed 2 bases from V and 6 bases from J, with 19 bases in between. Germline V gene data show CDR1 as DFQATT and CDR2 as SNEGSKA (reference sequence). The CDR3 loop spans 16 amino acids.

In its sample, this clonotype was seen many times. The chain links TRBV18 to TRBJ2-3; D remains ambiguous. There are 14 residues in the CDR3. From germline, CDR1 is KGHSH and CDR2 LQKENI. Trimming stripped 1 base from V and 4 bases from J, with 9 bases between. DNA for the CDR3: TGTGCCAGCTCACCACTGACCAGAGCAGATACGCAGTATTTT. This encodes CASSPLTRADTQYF. Variable domain in full (rest from reference TRBV18 and TRBJ2-3): NAGVMQNPRHLVRRRGQEARLRCSPMKGHSHVYWYRQLPEEGLKFMVYLQKENIIDESGMPKERFSAEFPKEGPSILRIQQVVRGDSAAYFCASSPLTRADTQYFGPGTRLTVL.

The chain is built from TRBV10-3 and TRBJ1-6, with 7 nucleotides matching TRBD1. CDR1 and CDR2 (germline): ENHRY, SYGVKD. There are 15 residues in the CDR3. The ends lost 5 bases at V and 5 bases at J; junction bases unmatched: 6. The CDR3 region has the DNA TGTGCCATCAGTCGACAGGGAAACAATAATTCACCCCTCCACTTT. Its protein is CAISRQGNNNSPLHF.

This clonotype was counted many times. The chain carries TRBV5-4 and TRBJ2-7; D could derive from TRBD1 or TRBD2 (5 bases each). The CDR3 consists of 13 residues. V lost 3 bases and J lost 1, with 8 bases in between. Per the germline V gene, CDR1 is SGHNT and CDR2 is YYREEE (reference sequence). CDR3 protein: CASSWDRSYEQYF. DNA of the CDR3: TGTGCCAGCAGCTGGGACCGGTCCTACGAGCAGTACTTC. The full variable domain, completed using reference TRBV5-4 and TRBJ2-7, is ETGVTQSPTHLIKTRGQQVTLRCSSQSGHNTVSWYQQALGQGPQFIFQYYREEENGRGNFPPRFSGLQFPNYSSELNVNALELDDSALYLCASSWDRSYEQYFGPGTRLTVT.

There are many counts of this clonotype. The CDR3, as DNA: TGTGCCAGCAGCTTTTTTTCCAGTCTTGTACTAGCGGGAGTAGTCGGGGAGCTGTTTTTT. Amino acid sequence: CASSFFSSLVLAGVVGELFF. This chain uses TRBV11-2 with TRBJ2-2; the match to TRBD2 covers 11 bases. Losses at the gene ends were 3 bases for V and 7 bases for J; bases not matched to a gene: 19. CDR3 size: 20 residues. Looked up from germline, CDR1 is SGHAT and CDR2 is FQNNGV.

This clonotype was picked up many times. The chain combines TRBV19 with TRBJ2-5, with 12 nucleotides matching TRBD2. Per germline, CDR1 LNHDA and CDR2 SQIVND (reference sequence). The ends lost 5 bases at V and 1 base at J; junction bases unmatched: 5. This CDR3 is built from 16 residues. CDR3: CASSRTSGTLQETQYF. DNA for the CDR3: TGTGCCAGTAGTCGGACTAGCGGGACTCTCCAAGAGACCCAGTACTTC.

This clonotype was counted ten times or more. The chain employs TRBV13 and TRBJ2-2; D ambiguous. Looked up from germline, CDR1 is PRHDT and CDR2 is FYEKMQ (reference sequence). This CDR3 has 11 amino acids. Trimming shortened V by 0 bases and J by 10 bases, and 3 bases separated the two germline ends. CDR3 residues: CASSLGAELFF. The CDR3, as DNA: TGTGCCAGCAGCTTAGGCGCGGAGCTGTTTTTT.

This clonotype was counted ten times or more. V gene TRBV11-2 combines with J gene TRBJ2-2; TRBD1 matches at 7 bases. J was trimmed by 6 bases and V by 5 bases; bases with no gene match: 9. CDR1 is SGHAT and CDR2 is FQNNGV in the germline V gene. This CDR3 spans 15 amino acids. The CDR3 DNA is TGTGCCAGCAGCAGAGACAGGGTGGTCTCCGGGGAGCTGTTTTTT. The encoded protein is CASSRDRVVSGELFF.

Many counts were recorded for this clonotype. This chain joins TRBV6-1 and TRBJ1-4; D unclear. V dropped 3 bases and J dropped 7 bases, with 9 bases sitting between them. This CDR3 is 13 amino acids long. Germline V lookup: CDR1 MNHNS, CDR2 SASEGT. CDR3 in DNA: TGTGCCAGCAGTGACCGGTCCGGTGAAAAACTGTTTTTT. Translated: CASSDRSGEKLFF.

This clonotype was observed many times. The J gene is TRBJ1-2, the V gene TRBV29-1, with D unresolved. Between the trimmed V and J ends, which lost 1 base and 8 bases, there was a span of 11 bases. This CDR3 spans 12 amino acids. Germline CDR1 SQVTM, CDR2 ANQGSEA. DNA for the CDR3: TGCAGCGTTGAAGGGAGAATTCAGGGCTACACCTTC. Translating gives CSVEGRIQGYTF.

This clonotype was observed a handful of times. CDR3 in DNA: TGCGCCAGCACCCTCATGGGGGGCTCGGCCTACGAGCAGTACTTC. It is translated as CASTLMGGSAYEQYF. The V call is TRBV5-1, the J call TRBJ2-7; D possibly matches TRBD1 or TRBD2 (6 bases each). The ends were cut back, 6 bases at V and 2 bases at J, with 18 bases in the middle. CDR3 length: 15 residues. Germline CDR1 and CDR2: SGHRS and YFSETQ.

This clonotype appeared a few times. Since a much larger clone is just one base distant, this may be a read error. The chain is built from TRBV6-5 and TRBJ2-1; TRBD2 matches at 7 bases. The CDR3 totals 17 residues. Germline-derived CDR1 and CDR2 are MNHEY and SVGAGI. V shed 0 bases, J shed 6 bases, and the junction held 11 bases outside the gene matches. The CDR3 DNA is TGTGCCAGCAGTTACTCGACTGGGGGAGGGCCTTGCAATGAGCAGTTCTTC. This sequence encodes CASSYSTGGGPCNEQFF.

CDR3 loop: CASSQEERGGAHEQFF. The CDR3 coding sequence is TGTGCCAGCAGCCAAGAAGAACGCGGGGGGGCCCATGAGCAGTTCTTC. This chain joins TRBV4-2 and TRBJ2-1, with 9 nucleotides matching TRBD2. The CDR3 is 16 residues long. CDR1 is LGHNA and CDR2 is YNFKEQ in the germline V gene. Trimming took 0 bases from V and 8 from J; bases not matched to a gene: 8.

This clonotype was seen ten or more times. The J gene is TRBJ2-7, the V gene TRBV7-8; D is perhaps TRBD1 (5 bases). This CDR3 comprises 15 residues. Germline assignment: CDR1 SGHVS and CDR2 FQNEAQ. V lost 5 bases, J lost 3 bases, and 17 bases lay in between. CDR3 DNA: TGTGCCAGCAGCCCAGCAAGGCAGGGCGACTACGAGCAGTACTTC. It codes for CASSPARQGDYEQYF.

Many counts were recorded for this clonotype. V and J are TRBV12-3 or TRBV12-4 and TRBJ2-1, with D unclear. This CDR3 is built from 12 residues. Deletions cut 6 bases from V and 3 bases from J, with 6 bases between. CDR3 region: CASSPNYNEQFF. In nucleotides, the CDR3 is TGTGCCAGCAGCCCCAACTACAATGAGCAGTTCTTC.

The chain couples TRBV25-1 to TRBJ1-4; tentative D call: TRBD1 (6 bases). Trimming pared 3 bases from V and 8 bases from J, leaving 13 bases between. CDR1 is MGHDK and CDR2 is SYGVNS in the germline V gene. This CDR3 has 14 residues. The CDR3 DNA reads TGTGCCAGCAGTGAGCGGGGGCGCGGGGAAAAACTGTTTTTT. The encoded protein is CASSERGRGEKLFF.

This clonotype showed up many times. This chain connects TRBV20-1 to TRBJ2-3, with 10 bases lining up with TRBD2. CDR3 length: 14 amino acids. Germline V gene lookup returns CDR1 DFQATT and CDR2 SNEGSKA (reference sequence). Losses at the gene ends were 1 base for V and 3 bases for J; bases not matched to a gene: 1. CDR3 coding DNA: TGCAGTGCTAGAGTAGCGGGGGGAACAGATACGCAGTATTTT. Protein: CSARVAGGTDTQYF.

This clonotype has a count of ten or more. The chain recombines TRBV19 with TRBJ2-3, with TRBD2 matching over 13 bases. The CDR3 loop spans 15 amino acids. Germline CDR1 reads LNHDA; CDR2 reads SQIVND (reference sequence). V dropped 8 bases and J dropped 2; count of bases not matched to a gene: 4. CDR3 in DNA: TGTGCCAGTCGGACTAGCGGGGGTTACACAGATACGCAGTATTTT. Translation gives CASRTSGGYTDTQYF.

This clonotype was found many times. V usage is TRBV7-9 and J usage is TRBJ1-2; D is perhaps TRBD1 (6 bases). The CDR3 is 14 amino acids. Deletions cut 1 base from V and 2 bases from J, with 8 bases between. Germline CDR1 reads SEHNR; CDR2 reads FQNEAQ (reference sequence). The DNA for the CDR3 is TGTGCCAGCAGCTTAGACAGGGTGAACTATGGCTACACCTTC. This translates into CASSLDRVNYGYTF.